This entry is about one T cell receptor (beta chain). The assay was immunoSEQ multiplex PCR, and TCRdb's table has in-frame clones only and misses some. The sample yields 50,000 to 70,000 clones, around 85% seen once. This record belongs to a study of OX40 agonist ivuxolimab in advanced cancers. This CDR3 has 19 residues. In germline, CDR1 is SEHNR, CDR2 FQNEAQ (reference sequence). The rearrangement uses TRBV7-9 and TRBJ2-5, with a tentative D call TRBD1 (5 bases). The better agreement between TRBJ2-7 and the DNA end casts doubt on the J call. Source: CD4+ or CD8+ T cells sorted from blood, taken in a trial of the OX40 agonist ivuxolimab. The TCR sequence derives from an adult with an advanced solid tumor such as melanoma, head and neck, liver or kidney cancer. Here the CDR3 reads CASSSAPGIGHRSSYEQYF. In DNA form, the CDR3 reads TGTGCCAGCAGCTCGGCACCAGGGATCGGCCACAGGAGCTCCTACGAGCAGTACTTC.